The 18 T cell receptor beta chains below come from one sample, sequenced in a study of blood T cell repertoires in COVID-19. Clones were sequenced by immunoSEQ multiplex PCR, and TCRdb holds only the in-frame ones, with some missing. The sample lists about 180,000 clones, 86% occurring once. The specimen was peripheral blood. These TCRs come from a man between 65 and 85 years old with active or convalescent COVID-19.

The CDR3 sequence is CASSAHRESYGYTF. The DNA for the CDR3 is TGTGCCAGCAGCGCTCACAGGGAGAGCTATGGCTACACCTTC. The V and J genes are TRBV9 and TRBJ1-2, with TRBD1 as a possible D gene (6 bases). The CDR3 is made up of 14 amino acids. V lost 3 bases and J 4 bases, leaving 13 bases between the germline ends. CDR1 and CDR2 from the germline V gene are SGDLS and YYNGEE.

The genes are TRBV5-1 and TRBJ2-5; 8 nucleotides match TRBD2. V lost 5 bases to trimming and J lost 1 base; unmatched junction nucleotides: 7. The CDR3 spans 15 residues. The germline V gene has CDR1 SGHRS and CDR2 YFSETQ. In nucleotides, the CDR3 is TGCGCCAGCAGGGTCGGCGGGGGGACCCAAGAGACCCAGTACTTC. As protein: CASRVGGGTQETQYF.

The rearrangement joins TRBV19 to TRBJ1-2, with D unresolved. V lost 6 bases, J lost 2 bases, and 19 bases lay in between. Germline values: CDR1 LNHDA, CDR2 SQIVND (reference sequence). The CDR3 runs 16 residues. The CDR3: CASSRHKGDGNYGYTF. DNA for the CDR3: TGTGCCAGTAGCCGACATAAGGGAGACGGCAACTATGGCTACACCTTC.

DNA of the CDR3: TGTGCCAGCAGTTACTATCCCGCTAAGCCTGAAAAACTGTTTTTT. This translates into CASSYYPAKPEKLFF. V and J are TRBV6-6 and TRBJ1-4; no firm D call. CDR1 is MNHNY, CDR2 SVGAGI, per germline (reference sequence). The V end lost 1 base, the J end lost 7 bases, and 13 bases lay between the germline ends. The CDR3 sequence is 15 residues long.

This chain connects TRBV5-5 to TRBJ2-7, with D uncertain. V gave up 0 bases and J gave up 3 bases, with 10 bases separating them. The CDR3 totals 14 residues. The germline CDR1 and CDR2 sequences are SGHKS and YYEKEE (reference sequence). In nucleotides, the CDR3 is TGTGCCAGCAGCTTGGGCCCAGATCTCTACGAGCAGTACTTC. Translation gives CASSLGPDLYEQYF. Looking up the rest from reference TRBV5-5 and TRBJ2-7 gives the full variable domain: DAGVTQSPTHLIKTRGQQVTLRCSPISGHKSVSWYQQVLGQGPQFIFQYYEKEERGRGNFPDRFSARQFPNYSSELNVNALLLGDSALYLCASSLGPDLYEQYFGPGTRLTVT.

This chain links TRBV5-1 with TRBJ1-1; a weak D match, TRBD1 (6 bases). This CDR3 is 18 amino acids long. Germline lookup yields CDR1 SGHRS and CDR2 YFSETQ. Trimming left V 4 bases short and J 0 bases short, with 22 bases between. The CDR3 loop is CASSLGGQGATMNTEAFF. The CDR3 DNA is TGCGCCAGCAGCCTGGGGGGGCAGGGAGCGACGATGAACACTGAAGCTTTCTTT.

The chain has TRBV7-9 and TRBJ1-4, with no clear D. Per the germline V gene, CDR1 is SEHNR and CDR2 is FQNEAQ (reference sequence). Trimming took off 3 bases at V and 5 bases at J, with 13 bases between the two ends. This CDR3 contains 15 residues. The CDR3 coding sequence is TGTGCCAGCAGCTTGGGAGCCAGATTCAATGAAAAACTGTTTTTT. Translated: CASSLGARFNEKLFF.

The CDR3 DNA sequence: TGTGCCAGCAGCTTGGCCTCAGGGAACCTCGGCACCGGGGAGCTGTTTTTT. It specifies CASSLASGNLGTGELFF. This chain joins TRBV5-8 and TRBJ2-2, with a possible D match to TRBD1 (5 bases). The V gene lost 0 bases and the J gene lost 4 bases, with 16 bases spanning the gap. CDR1 SGHTS and CDR2 YDEGEE come from the germline V gene. The CDR3 is made up of 17 amino acids.

The rearrangement links TRBV28 to TRBJ2-3; D gene uncertain. The CDR3 spans 13 residues. Per the germline V gene, CDR1 is MDHEN and CDR2 is SYDVKM. V gave up 2 bases and J gave up 0 bases, with 3 bases separating them. This chain's CDR3 is CASSLGSTDTQYF. The CDR3 DNA follows: TGTGCCAGCAGTTTAGGCAGCACAGATACGCAGTATTTT.

V gene TRBV30 combines with J gene TRBJ2-7; 9 bases line up with TRBD1. The CDR3 runs to 14 residues. CDR1 GTSNPN and CDR2 SVGIG come from the germline V gene (reference sequence). V lost 3 bases to trimming and J lost 6 bases; unmatched junction nucleotides: 9. The CDR3 here is CAWRRSGTGSEQYF. CDR3 DNA sequence: TGTGCCTGGAGACGGTCCGGGACAGGGAGCGAGCAGTACTTC.

This chain joins TRBV6-6 and TRBJ2-5; tentative D call: TRBD1 (7 bases). The CDR3 is 15 amino acids. CDR1 and CDR2 (germline): MNHNY, SVGAGI (reference sequence). Deletions cut 0 bases from V and 5 bases from J, with 13 bases between. The CDR3 DNA reads TGTGCCAGCAGTTACTCGGCAGGGGGGTTGGAGACCCAGTACTTC. Translating it yields CASSYSAGGLETQYF.

The chain has TRBV9 and TRBJ2-3, with a weak D call TRBD2 (5 bases). Germline CDR1 reads SGDLS; CDR2 reads YYNGEE. The CDR3 consists of 17 residues. The V end lost 2 bases, the J end lost 0 bases, and 16 bases lay between the germline ends. The CDR3 region is CASSVRDTLFSTDTQYF. Here the CDR3 DNA reads TGTGCCAGCAGCGTGAGGGATACCCTCTTTAGCACAGATACGCAGTATTTT.

This sequence joins TRBV6-6 and TRBJ2-5, with a weak D call TRBD2 (6 bases). CDR1 is MNHNY, CDR2 SVGAGI, per germline (reference sequence). The germline V and J ends were trimmed by 4 bases and 4 bases, with 13 bases remaining between them. This CDR3 has 14 residues. The CDR3 DNA reads TGTGCCAGCAGTTCGGAGGGGAGGAGAGAGACCCAGTACTTC. It encodes CASSSEGRRETQYF.

This clone has only a few counts. The chain's CDR3 is CASSLVDQGTEAFF. CDR3 DNA sequence: TGCGCCAGCAGCTTGGTGGACCAGGGCACTGAAGCTTTCTTT. The chain employs TRBV5-1 and TRBJ1-1; weak D call: TRBD1 (5 bases). The CDR3 has 14 amino acids. V was shortened by 0 bases and J by 4 bases, with 10 bases between the two germline ends. Germline loops: CDR1 SGHRS, CDR2 YFSETQ.

This rearrangement joins TRBV2 to TRBJ1-5; 7 nucleotides align to TRBD1. Germline trimming cut 6 bases from V and 4 bases from J; bases unmatched to any gene: 3. CDR3 size: 13 residues. Germline V gene lookup returns CDR1 SNHLY and CDR2 FYNNEI. The CDR3: CASRGTENQPQHF. CDR3 coding DNA: TGTGCCAGCAGGGGGACAGAGAATCAGCCCCAGCATTTT.

This clone has just one count. The chain combines TRBV18 with TRBJ1-5, with D perhaps matching TRBD1 (5 bases). Looked up from germline, CDR1 is KGHSH and CDR2 is LQKENI. This CDR3 has 15 residues. The V end lost 0 bases, the J end lost 4 bases, and 10 bases lay between the germline ends. CDR3 protein: CASSPPAGENQPQHF. The CDR3 DNA is TGTGCCAGCTCACCACCCGCGGGGGAGAATCAGCCCCAGCATTTT.

This clone occurred a few times. The J gene is TRBJ2-1, the V gene TRBV5-4, with 13 bases lining up with TRBD2. Germline CDR1 reads SGHNT; CDR2 reads YYREEE (reference sequence). The CDR3 runs 15 residues. The J segment lost 7 bases and the V segment lost 3 bases, leaving 4 bases of the junction unmatched. The CDR3 loop is CASSYTSGRENEQFF. CDR3 bases: TGTGCCAGCAGCTATACTAGCGGGAGGGAAAATGAGCAGTTCTTC.

This chain uses TRBV5-1 with TRBJ1-1; 7 bases line up with TRBD1. J lost 4 bases, V lost 5 bases, and 8 bases had no gene match. The length of the CDR3 is 14 residues. Looked up from germline, CDR1 is SGHRS and CDR2 is YFSETQ. CDR3 sequence (DNA): TGCGCCAGCAGATTCCGACAGGGTGGCACTGAAGCTTTCTTT. Amino acid sequence: CASRFRQGGTEAFF.